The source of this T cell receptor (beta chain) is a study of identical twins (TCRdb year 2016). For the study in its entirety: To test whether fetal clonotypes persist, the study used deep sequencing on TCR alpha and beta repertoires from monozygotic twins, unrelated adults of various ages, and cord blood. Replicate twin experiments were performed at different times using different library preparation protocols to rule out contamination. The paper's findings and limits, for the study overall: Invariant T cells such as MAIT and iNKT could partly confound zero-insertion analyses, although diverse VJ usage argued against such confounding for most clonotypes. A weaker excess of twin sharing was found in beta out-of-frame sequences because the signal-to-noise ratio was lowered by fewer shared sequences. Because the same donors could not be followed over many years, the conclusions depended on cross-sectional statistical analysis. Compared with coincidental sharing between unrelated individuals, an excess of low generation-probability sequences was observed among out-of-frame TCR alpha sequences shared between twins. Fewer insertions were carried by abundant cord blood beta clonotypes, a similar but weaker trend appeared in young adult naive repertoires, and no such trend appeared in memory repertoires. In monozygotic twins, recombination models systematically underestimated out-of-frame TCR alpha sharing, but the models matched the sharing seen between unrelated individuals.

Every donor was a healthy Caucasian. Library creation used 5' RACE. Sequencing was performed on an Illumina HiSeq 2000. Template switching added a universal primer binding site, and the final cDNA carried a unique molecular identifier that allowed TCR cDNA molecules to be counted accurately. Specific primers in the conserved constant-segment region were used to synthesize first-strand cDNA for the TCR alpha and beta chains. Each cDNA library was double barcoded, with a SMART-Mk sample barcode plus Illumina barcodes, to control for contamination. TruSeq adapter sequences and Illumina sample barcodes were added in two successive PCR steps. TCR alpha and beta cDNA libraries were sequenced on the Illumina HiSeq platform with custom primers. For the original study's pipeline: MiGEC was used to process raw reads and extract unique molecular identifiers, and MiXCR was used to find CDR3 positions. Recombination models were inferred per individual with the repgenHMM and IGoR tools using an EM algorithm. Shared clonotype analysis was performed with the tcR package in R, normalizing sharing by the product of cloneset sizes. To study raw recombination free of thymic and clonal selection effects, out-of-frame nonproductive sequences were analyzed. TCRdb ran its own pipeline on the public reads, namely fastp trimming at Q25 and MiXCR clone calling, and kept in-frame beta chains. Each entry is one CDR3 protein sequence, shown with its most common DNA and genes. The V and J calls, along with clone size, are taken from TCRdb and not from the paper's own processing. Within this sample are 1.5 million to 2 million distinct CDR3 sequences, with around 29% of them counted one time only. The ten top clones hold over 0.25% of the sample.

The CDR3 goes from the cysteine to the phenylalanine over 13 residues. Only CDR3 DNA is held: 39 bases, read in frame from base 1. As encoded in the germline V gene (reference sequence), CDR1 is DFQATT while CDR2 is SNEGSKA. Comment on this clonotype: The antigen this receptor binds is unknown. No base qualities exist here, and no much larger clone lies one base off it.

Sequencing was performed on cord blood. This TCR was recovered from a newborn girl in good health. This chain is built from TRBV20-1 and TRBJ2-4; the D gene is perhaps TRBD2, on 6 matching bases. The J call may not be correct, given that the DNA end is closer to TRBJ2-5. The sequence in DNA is TGCAGTGCGAGACCCGGGGGAAAAGAGACCCAGTACTTC. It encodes CSARPGGKETQYF.